This T cell receptor beta chain is from a study of blood T cell repertoires in COVID-19. Profiled with immunoSEQ multiplex PCR; TCRdb holds only in-frame clones, not every one. The sample holds around 250,000 clones, about 82% seen once. Germline CDR1 and CDR2: PRHDT and FYEKMQ (reference sequence). Trimming cost V 5 bases and J 8 bases, with 10 bases left between them. CDR3 size: 12 residues. The material sequenced was PBMCs or T cells enriched from blood (not recorded which). The gene calls are TRBV13 and TRBJ2-1; TRBD2 is a possible D gene (6 bases). This clonotype was obtained from a woman between 50 and 59 years old with acute COVID-19. DNA for the CDR3: TGTGCCAGCAGCCCCGGAGGGGATGAGCAGTTCTTC. It translates to CASSPGGDEQFF.